The 16 T cell receptor beta chains listed next were all sequenced from one sample in a study of vaccination and CD4 T cells after COVID-19. With the Oncomine TCR Beta short-read assay, DNA from cultured CD4+ T cells was sequenced. TCRdb independently ran MiXCR on the PCR reads; one entry per CDR3 protein. The table lists roughly 15,000 distinct CDR3 sequences, 48% of them singletons. Documented treatment: approximately nine-day PBMC culture with coronavirus spike peptide pools or control peptides (ViraFEST assay). Their cognate antigens are unknown. Input material: CD4+ T cells from blood, cultured in vitro. These receptors came from a human donor who had recovered from COVID-19.

The rearrangement links TRBV6-2 or TRBV6-3 to TRBJ2-7; D not certain. Germline loops: CDR1 MNHEY, CDR2 SVGEGT. Trimming stripped 4 bases from V and 2 bases from J, with 9 bases between. This CDR3 is built from 13 residues. As DNA, the CDR3 is TGTGCCAGCAGTTGGGGTCCCGCCTACGAGCAGTACTTC. It yields the protein CASSWGPAYEQYF.

There are a few counts of this clonotype. The chain links TRBV6-2 or TRBV6-3 to TRBJ2-7, with a possible D match to TRBD2 (5 bases). CDR1 and CDR2 (germline): MNHEY, SVGEGT. Trimming shortened V by 3 bases and J by 0 bases, and 9 bases separated the two germline ends. The CDR3 loop spans 14 amino acids. The CDR3 loop is CASSYPGNSYEQYF. In DNA, the CDR3 is TGTGCCAGCAGTTATCCGGGGAACTCCTACGAGCAGTACTTC.

The chain has TRBV20-1 and TRBJ1-1, with D possibly matching TRBD1 (5 bases). The germline V and J ends were trimmed by 2 bases and 8 bases, with 15 bases remaining between them. This CDR3 is built from 13 residues. CDR1 DFQATT and CDR2 SNEGSKA come from the germline V gene (reference sequence). CDR3 sequence reads: CSARSWGGSEAFF. The CDR3 DNA reads TGCAGTGCTAGATCCTGGGGGGGATCCGAAGCTTTCTTT.

This sequence joins TRBV7-2 and TRBJ1-1; the match to TRBD1 covers 8 bases. The germline V gene has CDR1 SGHTA and CDR2 FQGNSA. This CDR3 contains 15 residues. Germline trimming cut 5 bases from V and 4 bases from J; bases unmatched to any gene: 9. CDR3 residues: CASSPAGGAGTEAFF. The CDR3 nucleotides are TGTGCCAGCAGCCCCGCAGGGGGCGCCGGCACTGAAGCTTTCTTT.

This clonotype was detected only once. CDR3 region: CASSSVLRDEKLFF. The CDR3 DNA reads TGTGCCAGCAGTTCCGTCCTTAGGGATGAAAAACTGTTTTTT. The chain recombines TRBV27 with TRBJ1-4; D is uncertain. Germline CDR1 and CDR2: MNHEY and SMNVEV (reference sequence). V lost 4 bases and J lost 6, with 12 bases in between. The CDR3 extends over 14 amino acids.

This chain's CDR3 is CASKKGQNYGYTF. Here the CDR3 DNA reads TGTGCCAGCAAAAAGGGACAGAACTATGGCTACACCTTC. The V and J genes are TRBV7-6 and TRBJ1-2; 7 bases align to TRBD1. V lost 7 bases and J lost 2; bases outside the gene matches: 4. This CDR3 is 13 amino acids long. Germline CDR1 SGHVS, CDR2 FNYEAQ.

The rearrangement joins TRBV20-1 to TRBJ1-2; D possibly corresponds to TRBD1 (5 bases). Germline V gives CDR1 DFQATT, CDR2 SNEGSKA (reference sequence). This CDR3 is built from 12 residues. V was pared by 6 bases and J by 0 bases, with 8 bases between. This CDR3 is CSAAGPNYGYTF. The CDR3 nucleotides read TGCAGTGCCGCGGGACCTAACTATGGCTACACCTTC.

The table lists this clonotype with a few counts. V and J are TRBV28 and TRBJ1-6; TRBD1 aligns across 7 bases. The CDR3 runs 15 residues. Germline assignment: CDR1 MDHEN and CDR2 SYDVKM. Trimming removed 7 bases from V and 9 bases from J; junction bases left unmatched: 12. Written as DNA, the CDR3 is TGTGCCAGCACAAATGGGGGGACAGTTGTTTCACCCCTCCACTTT. The encoded protein is CASTNGGTVVSPLHF.

This sequence joins TRBV7-2 and TRBJ2-2, with D unclear. With 5 bases removed from V and 4 bases from J, the gap between germline ends came to 5 bases. The CDR3 has 12 residues. Germline assignment: CDR1 SGHTA and CDR2 FQGNSA. The CDR3: CASSDVTGELFF. The CDR3 DNA reads TGTGCCAGCAGCGATGTCACCGGGGAGCTGTTTTTT.

CDR3: CSATRAGELFF. CDR3 in DNA: TGCAGTGCTACCAGGGCTGGGGAGCTGTTTTTT. This sequence joins TRBV20-1 and TRBJ2-2, with TRBD1 as a possible D gene (5 bases). The CDR3 spans 11 residues. The germline V gene has CDR1 DFQATT and CDR2 SNEGSKA (reference sequence). V lost 4 bases to trimming and J lost 8 bases, with 8 bases between them.

The rearrangement uses TRBV7-2 and TRBJ1-3; D not resolved. CDR1 and CDR2 from the germline V gene are SGHTA and FQGNSA. This CDR3 is built from 15 residues. V lost 4 bases, J lost 0 bases, and 10 bases lay in between. The CDR3 sequence is CASSWTESSGNTIYF. DNA of the CDR3: TGTGCCAGCAGCTGGACCGAAAGCTCTGGAAACACCATATATTTT.

This rearrangement joins TRBV11-3 to TRBJ1-1; D is unclear. Germline V gene lookup returns CDR1 SGHNT and CDR2 YENEEA. The CDR3 covers 13 residues. V was cut by 0 bases and J by 2 bases, with 4 bases left in between. DNA for the CDR3: TGTGCCAGCAGCTTAGATCATAACACTGAAGCTTTCTTT. Translation gives CASSLDHNTEAFF.

This clonotype was seen a few times. V gene TRBV6-1 combines with J gene TRBJ1-2; D unclear. CDR3 length equals 12 residues. The V gene lost 4 bases and the J gene lost 6 bases, with 9 bases spanning the gap. Germline CDR1 is MNHNS and CDR2 is SASEGT. CDR3 sequence (DNA): TGTGCCAGCAGTGCCTCCGGAGATGGCTACACCTTC. Residues: CASSASGDGYTF.

This clonotype turned up a few times. The chain is built from TRBV7-6 and TRBJ2-5; D unresolved. Germline values: CDR1 SGHVS, CDR2 FNYEAQ. The V and J ends lost 4 bases and 1 base respectively, with 7 bases between them. The CDR3 has 13 residues. The CDR3 DNA is TGTGCCAGCAGCTCCATCCCCCAAGAGACCCAGTACTTC. Encoded protein: CASSSIPQETQYF.

This clonotype was recorded a few times. This chain links TRBV7-2 with TRBJ1-6; 8 nucleotides align to TRBD1. The CDR3 loop spans 14 amino acids. V shed 8 bases, J shed 6 bases, and the junction held 6 bases outside the gene matches. The germline V gene encodes CDR1 SGHTA and CDR2 FQGNSA. As DNA, the CDR3 is TGTGCCAGCCGTTCTACAGGGGGTAATTCACCCCTCCACTTT. Translating gives CASRSTGGNSPLHF.

The CDR3 DNA sequence: TGCAGTGCTGGACAGGGGGCTAACTATGGCTACACCTTC. The encoded protein is CSAGQGANYGYTF. This chain joins TRBV20-1 and TRBJ1-2; 10 nucleotides match TRBD1. The CDR3 is made up of 13 amino acids. V was pared by 5 bases and J by 0 bases, with 0 bases of the junction left unmatched. CDR1 and CDR2 from the germline V gene are DFQATT and SNEGSKA (reference sequence).